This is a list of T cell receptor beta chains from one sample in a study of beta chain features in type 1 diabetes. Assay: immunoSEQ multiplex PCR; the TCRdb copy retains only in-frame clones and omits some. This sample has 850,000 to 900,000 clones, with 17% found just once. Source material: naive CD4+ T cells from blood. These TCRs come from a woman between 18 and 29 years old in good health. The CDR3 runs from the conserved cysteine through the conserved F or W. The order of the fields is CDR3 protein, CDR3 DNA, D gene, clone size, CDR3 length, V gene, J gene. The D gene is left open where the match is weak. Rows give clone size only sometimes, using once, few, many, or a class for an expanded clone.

CATAPRTGELFF,TGTGCCACCGCTCCCCGCACCGGGGAGCTGTTTTTT,-,few,12,TRBV19,TRBJ2-2
CASSKSTGGRGNQPQHF,TGTGCCAGCAGCAAATCAACCGGGGGCAGGGGCAATCAGCCCCAGCATTTT,-,few,17,TRBV21-1,TRBJ1-5
CASSQSGHTEAFF,TGTGCCAGCAGCCAATCCGGTCATACTGAAGCTTTCTTT,-,-,13,TRBV4-2,TRBJ1-1
CASSLQGTAGNTIYF,TGTGCCAGCAGCTTACAGGGGACAGCTGGAAACACCATATATTTT,TRBD1,-,15,TRBV7-3,TRBJ1-3
CASSLLPQRGVTGELFF,TGTGCCAGCAGCTTACTCCCCCAGCGGGGAGTGACCGGGGAGCTGTTTTTT,TRBD2,few,17,TRBV7-9,TRBJ2-2
CASSRTRAGTDTQYF,TGTGCCAGCAGCCGGACGCGGGCCGGCACAGATACGCAGTATTTT,-,-,15,TRBV7-9,TRBJ2-3
CASSPMPQGQFSNQPQHF,TGTGCCAGCAGTCCAATGCCCCAGGGACAGTTCAGCAATCAGCCCCAGCATTTT,TRBD1,few,18,TRBV28,TRBJ1-5
CASCTGAIGELFF,TGTGCCAGCTGTACAGGGGCTATCGGGGAGCTGTTTTTT,TRBD1,few,13,TRBV6-1,TRBJ2-2
CASSQDHGLATSNEQYF,TGCGCCAGCAGCCAAGATCACGGACTAGCGACCAGCAACGAGCAGTACTTC,TRBD2,-,17,TRBV4-1,TRBJ2-7
CASSQVRAGVPVLTF,TGCGCCAGCAGCCAAGTGAGAGCGGGAGTACCCGTCCTGACTTTC,TRBD2,-,15,TRBV4-3,TRBJ2-6
CSVYQLHGGLAPGGYNEQFF,TGCAGCGTTTACCAGCTACATGGGGGACTAGCACCCGGGGGCTACAATGAGCAGTTCTTC,TRBD2,-,20,TRBV29-1,TRBJ2-1
CASSIGPSQPQHF,TGTGCCAGTAGTATAGGCCCCAGTCAGCCCCAGCATTTT,-,-,13,TRBV19,TRBJ1-5
CASRTYNEQFF,TGTGCCAGCAGGACATACAATGAGCAGTTCTTC,-,few,11,TRBV6-6,TRBJ2-1
CASSLVASQDEQFF,TGCGCCAGCAGCTTGGTGGCTAGTCAGGATGAGCAGTTCTTC,-,-,14,TRBV5-1,TRBJ2-1
CASSLEATYEQYF,TGTGCCAGCAGCTTAGAAGCCACCTACGAGCAGTACTTC,-,-,13,TRBV11-2,TRBJ2-7
CASSFFGIYEQYF,TGTGCCAGCAGCTTTTTCGGGATATACGAGCAGTACTTC,-,few,13,TRBV7-2,TRBJ2-7
CASSRPTDTQYF,TGTGCCAGCAGTCGGCCCACAGATACGCAGTATTTT,-,few,12,TRBV7-9,TRBJ2-3
CASSGVRSIYEQYF,TGTGCCAGCAGCGGGGTCCGTTCAATCTACGAGCAGTACTTC,-,few,14,TRBV2,TRBJ2-7
CASSRTGLGKLFF,TGTGCCAGCAGCAGGACAGGATTGGGAAAACTGTTTTTT,TRBD1,-,13,TRBV7-3,TRBJ1-4
CASSPGSGHSYEQYF,TGTGCCAGCAGCCCAGGGTCGGGACACTCCTACGAGCAGTACTTC,-,few,15,TRBV7-9,TRBJ2-7
CSVGNQPQHF,TGCAGTGTTGGGAATCAGCCCCAGCATTTT,-,few,10,TRBV20-1,TRBJ1-5
CASSPSGRNYNEQFF,TGTGCCAGCAGCCCCAGCGGGAGAAACTACAATGAGCAGTTCTTC,TRBD2,-,15,TRBV7-9,TRBJ2-1
CASSLGQGRYEQYF,TGTGCCAGCAGCTTGGGGCAGGGCCGCTACGAGCAGTACTTC,-,few,14,TRBV5-4,TRBJ2-7
CASSRGVSGRDTDTQYF,TGTGCCAGCAGCCGCGGGGTCTCTGGGCGGGACACAGATACGCAGTATTTT,-,-,17,TRBV7-9,TRBJ2-3
CASSQSGRAGETQYF,TGTGCCAGTAGTCAAAGCGGGAGGGCCGGAGAGACCCAGTACTTC,TRBD2,few,15,TRBV19,TRBJ2-5
CASSPQTPGQGSDTEAFF,TGTGCCAGCTCACCACAAACCCCGGGACAGGGATCGGACACTGAAGCTTTCTTT,TRBD1,-,18,TRBV18,TRBJ1-1
CASSTDLTYNEQFF,TGTGCCAGTAGTACGGACTTGACTTACAATGAGCAGTTCTTC,-,few,14,TRBV19,TRBJ2-1
CASSARSSYNEQFF,TGTGCCAGCAGTGCACGCAGCTCCTACAATGAGCAGTTCTTC,-,few,14,TRBV2,TRBJ2-1
CASSLEGLAAFF,TGTGCCAGCAGTTTAGAGGGGCTCGCAGCTTTCTTT,-,-,12,TRBV28,TRBJ1-1
CASKGQGTDTQYF,TGTGCCAGTAAGGGACAGGGTACAGATACGCAGTATTTT,TRBD1,-,13,TRBV19,TRBJ2-3
CASREYYPNEDTQYF,TGTGCCAGCAGGGAATATTACCCTAATGAAGATACGCAGTATTTT,-,-,15,TRBV2,TRBJ2-3
CASTTSGSGYEQYF,TGTGCCAGCACCACTAGCGGGAGCGGGTACGAGCAGTACTTC,TRBD2,once,14,TRBV28,TRBJ2-7
CASSSGLEYEQFF,TGTGCCAGCAGCTCGGGACTGGAATATGAGCAGTTCTTC,-,many,13,TRBV7-9,TRBJ2-1
CATSRGPTVSSGNTIYF,TGTGCCACCAGCAGAGGTCCCACCGTCAGCTCTGGAAACACCATATATTTT,-,-,17,TRBV15,TRBJ1-3